Presented here are 7 T cell receptor beta chains from one specimen sequenced in a study of blood T cells in healthy people across ages. Combining a sample-barcoded 5' primer with a J-beta primer mix, a second PCR ran for about 7 to 11 cycles. MiXCR, applied by TCRdb to the 5' RACE reads, yields one record per CDR3 protein. The repertoire holds approximately 780,000 distinct CDR3 sequences, with around 24% as singletons. These same data were also listed under a study on T cells of mothers and their children.

The sample taken for sequencing was blood. These TCRs come from a boy aged 10-17 years in good health.

In this sample, this clonotype turned up a few times. The chain is built from TRBV7-8 and TRBJ2-2, with D maybe TRBD1 (6 bases). The CDR3 contains 17 residues. The V end was cut by 5 bases, the J end by 4 bases, with 20 bases between. Germline V gives CDR1 SGHVS, CDR2 FQNEAQ. In DNA, the CDR3 is TGTGCCAGCAGCCCCAGGGGCCTAACAGGGCCCACCGGGGAGCTGTTTTTT. The encoded protein is CASSPRGLTGPTGELFF.

This clonotype was seen only a few times. The rearrangement uses TRBV10-1 and TRBJ2-7; 8 nucleotides agree with TRBD1. This CDR3 region has 15 residues. J was trimmed by 5 bases and V by 0 bases; bases with no gene match: 6. CDR1 is WNHNN and CDR2 is SYGVQD in the germline V gene (reference sequence). The CDR3: CASSESGQGGHEQYF. The CDR3 bases are TGCGCCAGCAGTGAGTCAGGACAGGGTGGACACGAGCAGTACTTC.

V is TRBV6-5 and J is TRBJ2-2, with TRBD1 matching over 8 bases. Germline V lookup: CDR1 MNHEY, CDR2 SVGAGI. CDR3 length: 14 amino acids. The V and J ends lost 2 bases and 6 bases, in that order; junction bases with no gene match: 2. The CDR3 coding sequence is TGTGCCAGCAGTTACCAGGGGGCGGCCGGGGAGCTGTTTTTT. It specifies CASSYQGAAGELFF.

There are a few counts of this clonotype. This chain connects TRBV10-3 to TRBJ2-7, with D tentatively TRBD1 or TRBD2 (5 bases each). V was pared by 5 bases and J by 7 bases, with 12 bases between. The CDR3 spans 12 residues. Germline CDR1 reads ENHRY; CDR2 reads SYGVKD. The CDR3 DNA reads TGTGCCATCAGTAACAACGAGGGGGAGCAGTACTTC. It codes for CAISNNEGEQYF.

The rearrangement links TRBV11-2 to TRBJ1-1; TRBD1 is a possible D gene (5 bases). The CDR3 length is 14 residues. Germline V lookup: CDR1 SGHAT, CDR2 FQNNGV. V was clipped by 3 bases and J by 5 bases, with 13 bases between them. CDR3 residues: CASSLQGGATEAFF. DNA for the CDR3: TGTGCCAGCAGCTTGCAGGGCGGGGCGACTGAAGCTTTCTTT.

This clonotype has only a few counts. J is TRBJ2-2 and V is TRBV7-9; 7 bases align to TRBD1. The CDR3 runs to 15 residues. CDR1 and CDR2 (germline): SEHNR, FQNEAQ (reference sequence). After removal of 5 bases from V and 7 bases from J, the junction contained 10 bases not matched to a gene. CDR3 protein: CASSQVAGGIGELFF. In DNA form, the CDR3 reads TGTGCCAGCAGCCAGGTGGCAGGGGGAATCGGGGAGCTGTTTTTT.

This clonotype showed up just a few times. The chain joins TRBV19 to TRBJ2-1; the match to TRBD2 covers 9 bases. CDR3 length: 15 residues. The junction had 7 bases not matched to a gene; V was cut back by 3 bases and J by 7 bases. The germline gives CDR1 LNHDA, CDR2 SQIVND (reference sequence). The CDR3 DNA reads TGTGCCAGTAGTATCCGAGCGGGGGGAATAAATGAGCAGTTCTTC. The encoded protein is CASSIRAGGINEQFF.